These 28 T cell receptor beta chains came from one sample sequenced in a study of cytotoxic CD8 clonotypes in ibrutinib-treated CLL. Sequencing was performed with immunoSEQ multiplex PCR; in TCRdb, only in-frame clones are kept and a portion is missing. Of fewer than 400,000 clones listed, about 61% are singletons. The sample in question was PBMCs, obtained after 36 months of ibrutinib treatment. These TCRs come from a human donor with chronic lymphocytic leukemia.

This clone was detected only a few times. V gene TRBV5-1 combines with J gene TRBJ2-2; D remains unclear. Trimming cost V 0 bases and J 6 bases, with 6 bases left between them. This CDR3 is built from 13 residues. Germline-derived CDR1 and CDR2 are SGHRS and YFSETQ. CDR3 sequence reads: CASSLGVSGELFF. In nucleotides, the CDR3 is TGCGCCAGCAGCTTGGGAGTCTCCGGGGAGCTGTTTTTT.

J is TRBJ2-5 and V is TRBV5-1; possible D gene TRBD2, 6 bases. Germline values: CDR1 SGHRS, CDR2 YFSETQ. The CDR3 contains 15 residues. Trimming removed 0 bases at V and 5 bases at J, with 14 bases between. The CDR3 spells CASSLAGRDWETQYF. DNA for the CDR3: TGCGCCAGCAGCTTGGCCGGGCGGGACTGGGAGACCCAGTACTTC.

V and J are TRBV27 and TRBJ2-7; D might be TRBD1 (5 bases). Trimming took off 3 bases at V and 5 bases at J, with 11 bases between the two ends. This CDR3 is built from 13 residues. Germline CDR1 MNHEY, CDR2 SMNVEV (reference sequence). The CDR3, as DNA: TGTGCCAGCAGTTTCTTGGGCAGGGACGAGCAGTACTTC. Translation gives CASSFLGRDEQYF.

The CDR3, as DNA: TGCGCCAGCAGCTTGGCCTTGGGACATAGGAACACCGGGGAGCTGTTTTTT. It yields the protein CASSLALGHRNTGELFF. This chain joins TRBV5-1 and TRBJ2-2; D might be TRBD1 (6 bases). CDR3 size: 17 residues. The germline V gene encodes CDR1 SGHRS and CDR2 YFSETQ. V was pared by 0 bases and J by 1 base, with 13 bases between. Full variable domain (outside the CDR3, taken from reference TRBV5-1 and TRBJ2-2): KAGVTQTPRYLIKTRGQQVTLSCSPISGHRSVSWYQQTPGQGLQFLFEYFSETQRNKGNFPGRFSGRQFSNSRSEMNVSTLELGDSALYLCASSLALGHRNTGELFFGEGSRLTVL.

In its sample, this clone was seen a few times. This chain joins TRBV6-4 and TRBJ2-2, with 7 bases identical to TRBD1. The CDR3 consists of 13 residues. V was pared by 6 bases and J by 8 bases, with 6 bases of the junction left unmatched. Germline lookup yields CDR1 MRHNA and CDR2 SNTAGT. The CDR3 region has the DNA TGTGCCAGCAGCGGACAGGCCCAGGGGGAGCTGTTTTTT. Encoded protein: CASSGQAQGELFF.

This clone was picked up a small number of times. This sequence joins TRBV9 and TRBJ1-3; 7 bases agree with TRBD1. With 2 bases clipped from V and 2 bases from J, the junction kept 4 bases outside the gene matches. This CDR3 spans 15 amino acids. Germline CDR1 reads SGDLS; CDR2 reads YYNGEE. Here the CDR3 reads CASSVSGTAGNTIYF. Written as DNA, the CDR3 is TGTGCCAGCAGCGTTTCCGGGACAGCTGGAAACACCATATATTTT.

The rearrangement joins TRBV2 to TRBJ2-1, with 10 bases that match TRBD2. V lost 2 bases to trimming and J lost 2 bases; unmatched junction nucleotides: 6. Germline CDR1 is SNHLY and CDR2 is FYNNEI. This CDR3 contains 17 residues. The CDR3 sequence is CASSENWLAGAYNEQFF. CDR3 coding DNA: TGTGCCAGCAGTGAAAATTGGCTAGCGGGGGCCTACAATGAGCAGTTCTTC.

The chain links TRBV5-1 to TRBJ2-7; 13 bases agree with TRBD2. Germline lookup yields CDR1 SGHRS and CDR2 YFSETQ. V lost 4 bases to trimming and J lost 6 bases; unmatched junction nucleotides: 10. This CDR3 spans 16 amino acids. As DNA, the CDR3 is TGCGCCAGCAGCACCACTAGCGGGAGGGCCAAAGGCGAGCAGTACTTC. It yields the protein CASSTTSGRAKGEQYF.

The chain couples TRBV6-6 to TRBJ2-1, with D tentatively TRBD2 (6 bases). Looked up from germline, CDR1 is MNHNY and CDR2 is SVGAGI (reference sequence). This CDR3 spans 14 amino acids. With 8 bases removed from V and 5 bases from J, the gap between germline ends came to 16 bases. The CDR3 protein is CASRARRGNNEQFF. Written as DNA, the CDR3 is TGTGCCAGCCGCGCAAGGCGGGGAAACAATGAGCAGTTCTTC.

This chain joins TRBV9 and TRBJ2-3; no reliable D call. Germline V CDR1 and CDR2: SGDLS, YYNGEE. The CDR3 consists of 14 residues. V lost 4 bases and J lost 3, with 12 bases in between. DNA for the CDR3: TGTGCCAGCAGCCCACGCCGGGTGACAGATACGCAGTATTTT. Protein product: CASSPRRVTDTQYF.

V usage is TRBV12-5 and J usage is TRBJ1-5; 9 bases are shared with TRBD1. The V gene's germline CDR1 is LGHNT and CDR2 FRNRAP. V shed 7 bases, J shed 2 bases, and the junction held 15 bases outside the gene matches. This CDR3 has 18 residues. This CDR3 is CASEVALEWDRGNQPQHF. CDR3 bases: TGTGCTAGTGAGGTGGCCCTTGAGTGGGACAGGGGCAATCAGCCCCAGCATTTT. The whole variable domain, remainder taken from reference TRBV12-5 and TRBJ1-5, is DARVTQTPRHKVTEMGQEVTMRCQPILGHNTVFWYRQTMMQGLELLAYFRNRAPLDDSGMPKDRFSAEMPDATLATLKIQPSEPRDSAVYFCASEVALEWDRGNQPQHFGDGTRLSIL.

The V gene is TRBV6-5, the J gene TRBJ1-6, with D possibly matching TRBD1 (6 bases). The CDR3 is made up of 16 amino acids. The V end lost 0 bases, the J end lost 9 bases, and 15 bases lay between the germline ends. Germline V lookup: CDR1 MNHEY, CDR2 SVGAGI. The DNA for the CDR3 is TGTGCCAGCAGTTACTCGATTGGGACAAGTGGTTCACCCCTCCACTTT. Translation: CASSYSIGTSGSPLHF.

The J gene is TRBJ2-1, the V gene TRBV27; D assignment may be TRBD1 or TRBD2 (5 bases each). The germline V and J ends were trimmed by 5 bases and 3 bases, with 11 bases remaining between them. Looked up from germline, CDR1 is MNHEY and CDR2 is SMNVEV (reference sequence). The CDR3 is made up of 14 amino acids. CDR3 protein: CASSLGDVYNEQFF. The CDR3 DNA sequence: TGTGCCAGCAGTCTGGGGGACGTCTACAATGAGCAGTTCTTC.

This clone was counted once. This chain joins TRBV29-1 and TRBJ1-2, with D maybe TRBD1 (6 bases). This CDR3 contains 16 residues. V dropped 3 bases and J dropped 8 bases, with 25 bases sitting between them. Germline V gene lookup returns CDR1 SQVTM and CDR2 ANQGSEA. CDR3 nucleotide sequence: TGCAGCGTTGAGGGGGGCCGGACAACGCTCATCAGGGGCTACACCTTC. Translation: CSVEGGRTTLIRGYTF.

This chain connects TRBV6-6 to TRBJ1-3; the D gene is possibly TRBD1 (5 bases). Germline lookup yields CDR1 MNHNY and CDR2 SVGAGI (reference sequence). The V and J ends lost 6 bases and 1 base respectively, with 13 bases between them. The CDR3 covers 15 residues. CDR3 sequence: CASRDTRESGNTIYF. The DNA of the CDR3 is TGTGCCAGCAGGGATACCAGGGAATCTGGAAACACCATATATTTT.

The chain is built from TRBV5-6 and TRBJ2-7; D remains unclear. The V gene's germline CDR1 is SGHDT and CDR2 YYEEEE. The CDR3 sequence is 14 residues long. Between the trimmed V and J ends, which lost 1 base and 4 bases, there was a span of 12 bases. The CDR3 DNA is TGTGCCAGCAGCTTGTATTTTGGGGTTTACGAGCAGTACTTC. This encodes CASSLYFGVYEQYF.

The V call is TRBV4-3, the J call TRBJ1-5; TRBD1 is a possible D gene (6 bases). This CDR3 comprises 14 residues. Germline CDR1 and CDR2: LGHNA and YSLEER. V was trimmed by 4 bases and J by 7 bases, leaving 14 bases between them. As DNA, the CDR3 is TGCGCCAGCAGCCCCGGGGGGGGCGTCCAGCCCCAGCATTTT. Its translation is CASSPGGGVQPQHF.

The chain links TRBV5-6 to TRBJ1-4, with a weak D call TRBD1 (5 bases). CDR1 and CDR2 from the germline V gene are SGHDT and YYEEEE. The CDR3 contains 16 residues. Trimming shortened V by 2 bases and J by 8 bases, and 19 bases separated the two germline ends. CDR3 coding DNA: TGTGCCAGCAGCTTCTGGGACCCAAACCGGGGGGAAAAACTGTTTTTT. Translating it yields CASSFWDPNRGEKLFF.

The chain recombines TRBV28 with TRBJ2-5, with TRBD1 identical over 7 bases. CDR1 and CDR2 from the germline V gene are MDHEN and SYDVKM. This CDR3 is 14 amino acids long. J was trimmed by 5 bases and V by 2 bases; bases with no gene match: 5. Written as DNA, the CDR3 is TGTGCCAGCAGTTTACGCTTCAGGGGGGAGACCCAGTACTTC. Encoded protein: CASSLRFRGETQYF.

The chain couples TRBV18 to TRBJ2-1; unclear D gene. Germline V gene data show CDR1 as KGHSH and CDR2 as LQKENI. V lost 4 bases and J lost 6, with 4 bases in between. The CDR3 length is 11 residues. This CDR3 reads CASSLINEQFF. DNA for the CDR3: TGTGCCAGCTCACTCATCAATGAGCAGTTCTTC.

This clone was recorded a few times. V and J are TRBV19 and TRBJ2-2, with 7 bases lining up with TRBD2. CDR1 LNHDA and CDR2 SQIVND come from the germline V gene (reference sequence). The CDR3 contains 15 residues. Trimming took 1 base from V and 4 from J; bases not matched to a gene: 3. The DNA of the CDR3 is TGTGCCAGTAGTATAGTCCTAGCGGCCACCGGGGAGCTGTTTTTT. Translating it yields CASSIVLAATGELFF.

Only a few counts were recorded for this clone. The DNA for the CDR3 is TGTGCCAGCAGCCAGAGGACAGGGGATCACTATGGCTACACCTTC. Its translation: CASSQRTGDHYGYTF. The chain recombines TRBV4-2 with TRBJ1-2, with 9 bases aligning to TRBD1. V lost 3 bases, J lost 3 bases, and 5 bases stayed unmatched. The germline CDR1 and CDR2 sequences are LGHNA and YNFKEQ. The CDR3 totals 15 residues.

The rearrangement joins TRBV4-1 to TRBJ1-4, with 7 bases lining up with TRBD1. CDR3 length: 15 amino acids. Trimming cost V 6 bases and J 8 bases; bases outside gene matches: 12. Per germline, CDR1 MGHRA and CDR2 YSYEKL. In DNA, the CDR3 is TGCGCCAGCAGGCAGGAGGGGGCTGGGAGCGAAAAACTGTTTTTT. Translated, it gives CASRQEGAGSEKLFF.

This clone was observed a handful of times. The V call is TRBV7-3, the J call TRBJ2-5, with no clear D. The CDR3 loop spans 13 amino acids. Trimming shortened V by 5 bases and J by 1 base, and 8 bases separated the two germline ends. Germline lookup yields CDR1 SGHTA and CDR2 FQGTGA. The CDR3 DNA is TGTGCCAGCAGCCGGAGCCTCCAAGAGACCCAGTACTTC. Translated, it gives CASSRSLQETQYF.

A single count supports this clone. This chain connects TRBV11-2 to TRBJ2-3; weak D call: TRBD2 (6 bases). Germline-derived CDR1 and CDR2 are SGHAT and FQNNGV. V shed 3 bases and J shed 11 bases, with 15 bases lying between them. This CDR3 is 13 amino acids long. CDR3 amino acids: CASSFVAGLGQYF. The CDR3 nucleotides are TGTGCCAGCAGCTTCGTGGCGGGACTCGGGCAGTATTTT.

V gene TRBV14 combines with J gene TRBJ2-1; TRBD1 aligns across 9 bases. Unmatched junction bases numbered 12, after V lost 3 bases and J lost 9 bases. The CDR3 sequence is 16 residues long. Germline-derived CDR1 and CDR2 are SGHDN and FVKESK. CDR3 bases: TGTGCCAGCAGCCAGAGGATACTAACAGGGGGCGGTGAGCAGTTCTTC. Protein sequence: CASSQRILTGGGEQFF. Supplemented by reference TRBV14 and TRBJ2-1, the full variable domain reads EAGVTQFPSHSVIEKGQTVTLRCDPISGHDNLYWYRRVMGKEIKFLLHFVKESKQDESGMPNNRFLAERTGGTYSTLKVQPAELEDSGVYFCASSQRILTGGGEQFFGPGTRLTVL.

The CDR3 sequence is CASSRRKGGETYEQYF. The CDR3, as DNA: TGCGCCAGCAGCCGAAGAAAGGGTGGGGAAACCTACGAGCAGTACTTC. The rearrangement joins TRBV4-3 to TRBJ2-7; D is undetermined. Germline lookup yields CDR1 LGHNA and CDR2 YSLEER. The CDR3 contains 16 residues. Deletions cut 4 bases from V and 2 bases from J, with 18 bases between.

The J gene is TRBJ1-2, the V gene TRBV21-1. TRBV21-1 is assigned pseudogene status. CDR3 length equals 14 residues. CDR3 loop: CASSKPGGGYGYTF. Written as DNA, the CDR3 is TGTGCCAGCAGCAAACCAGGGGGGGGCTATGGCTACACCTTC.